The clone carrying this T cell receptor beta chain was seen many times. The antigen remains undetermined. This record comes from a study of T cell repertoires in cytomegalovirus infection. Study-wide background: Recently identified HLA-C-restricted CMV epitopes were used, and well-studied HLA-B-restricted CMV epitopes were used as well. A matching HLA type, together with CMV infection, was signaled by public TCR beta signatures.

A single record per CDR3 protein comes from TCRdb applying MiXCR to the reads. The table records about 830,000 distinct CDR3 sequences, about 30% of them present only once. The CDR3 covers 18 residues. CDR1 and CDR2 from the germline V gene are SEHNR and FQNEAQ (reference sequence). V was pared by 1 base and J by 0 bases, with 5 bases of the junction left unmatched. This specimen was cultured CD8+ T cells from PBMCs, taken from culture after CMV antigen stimulation. The genes are TRBV7-9 and TRBJ2-6; 8 bases are a match to TRBD1. This clonotype was sampled from a human donor in good health (CMV status not recorded). Some clones in this sample may be carry-over from other donors' samples. CDR3 bases: TGTGCCAGCAGCTTAGGGGGACAGGTTGGCTCTGGGGCCAACGTCCTGACTTTC. This encodes CASSLGGQVGSGANVLTF.